This section outlines one T cell receptor beta chain sequence together with its context. Its antigen is not known. These data are taken from a study of T cells expressing NK-cell markers. About the study: Seven sequenced donors out of eight were HCMV-seropositive, one seronegative. Whole-study results and caveats: Dominant NKG2C+ clonotypes were found to form about 1.0-8% of CD8+ T cells in six donors. The study found these clonotypes also leading the CD3+CD56-NKG2C+ fraction in several donors.

The authors made TCR beta cDNA libraries by 5'RACE template switching. This switching added a universal primer site and UMIs. TCRdb re-called the 5' RACE reads; every CDR3 protein appears as one record, without DNA. The ten most abundant clones cover over 1.1% of a sample with roughly 450,000 distinct CDR3 sequences. Germline V CDR1 and CDR2: GTSNPN, SVGIG (reference sequence). CDR3 length equals 16 residues. This sequence originates from a woman in her forties or fifties in good health. V gene TRBV30 combines with J gene TRBJ2-3; there is no DNA to check the TCRdb D call of TRBD2. The sequencing sample was made of blood T cells: a sorted CD56 or NKG2C T cell subset, CD4+ or CD8+ T cells, or bulk PBMC T cells (not recorded which). CDR3 loop: CAWIPPGGRAQDTQYF.